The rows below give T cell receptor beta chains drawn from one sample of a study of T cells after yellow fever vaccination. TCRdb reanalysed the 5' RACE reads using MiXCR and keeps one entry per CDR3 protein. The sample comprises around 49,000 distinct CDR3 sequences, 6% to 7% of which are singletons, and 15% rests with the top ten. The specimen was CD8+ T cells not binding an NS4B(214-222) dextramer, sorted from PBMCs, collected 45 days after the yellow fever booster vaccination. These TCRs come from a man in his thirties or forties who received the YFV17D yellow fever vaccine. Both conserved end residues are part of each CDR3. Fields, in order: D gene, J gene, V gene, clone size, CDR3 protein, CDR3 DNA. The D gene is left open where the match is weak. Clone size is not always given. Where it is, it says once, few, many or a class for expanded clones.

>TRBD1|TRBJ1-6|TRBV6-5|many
CASSSGTASSLSPLHF
TGTGCCAGCAGTTCGGGGACAGCTTCGAGCTTATCACCCCTCCACTTT
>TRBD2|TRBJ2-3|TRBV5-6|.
CASVPGLDSDTQYF
TGTGCCAGCGTCCCGGGACTAGATTCAGATACGCAGTATTTT
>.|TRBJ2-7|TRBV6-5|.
CASSHSDTVYEQYF
TGTGCCAGCAGCCACTCCGACACCGTCTACGAGCAGTACTTC
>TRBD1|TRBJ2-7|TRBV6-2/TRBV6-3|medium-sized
CASSGNTGGWNYEQYF
TGTGCCAGCAGTGGCAATACAGGGGGATGGAACTACGAGCAGTACTTC
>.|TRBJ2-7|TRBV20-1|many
CSALDSGEQYF
TGCAGTGCGTTAGACAGTGGCGAGCAGTACTTC
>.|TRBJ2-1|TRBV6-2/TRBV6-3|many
CASSYSNRAGEQFF
TGTGCCAGCAGTTACTCGAATAGGGCGGGTGAGCAGTTCTTC
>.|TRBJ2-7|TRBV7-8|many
CASSFVEYEQYF
TGTGCCAGCAGCTTTGTGGAGTACGAGCAGTACTTC
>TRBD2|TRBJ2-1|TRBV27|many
CASRTNRVTSGRAAGNEQFF
TGTGCCAGCAGAACAAACAGGGTAACTAGCGGGAGGGCGGCTGGCAATGAGCAGTTCTTC
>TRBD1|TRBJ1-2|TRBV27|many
CASSSQGPSYGYTF
TGTGCCAGCAGCTCACAGGGGCCCTCCTATGGCTACACCTTC
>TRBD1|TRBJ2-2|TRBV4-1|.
CASSRTGLGELFF
TGCGCCAGCAGCCGGACAGGGCTCGGGGAGCTGTTTTTT
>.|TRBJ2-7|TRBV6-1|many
CASTSRRGDYEQYF
TGTGCCAGCACCTCTCGCAGGGGTGATTACGAGCAGTACTTC
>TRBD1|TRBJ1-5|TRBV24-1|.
CATSAGGEQPQHF
TGTGCCACCAGTGCAGGGGGGGAACAGCCCCAGCATTTT
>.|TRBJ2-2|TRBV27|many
CASSMTGGNTGELFF
TGTGCCAGCAGTATGACAGGCGGTAACACCGGGGAGCTGTTTTTT
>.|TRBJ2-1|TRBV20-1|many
CSLGGESAEQFF
TGCAGCCTGGGTGGGGAGTCGGCTGAGCAGTTCTTC
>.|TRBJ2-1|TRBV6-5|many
CASRLRSYNEQFF
TGTGCCAGCAGACTTCGCTCCTACAATGAGCAGTTCTTC
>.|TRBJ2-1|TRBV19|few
CASSIVAGPNEQFF
TGTGCCAGTAGTATTGTGGCGGGCCCTAATGAGCAGTTCTTC
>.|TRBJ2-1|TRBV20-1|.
CSARDLGNEQFF
TGCAGTGCTAGAGATCTCGGGAATGAGCAGTTCTTC
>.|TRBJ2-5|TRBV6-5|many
CASSYLTAKRETQYF
TGTGCCAGCAGTTACTTGACAGCAAAAAGAGAGACCCAGTACTTC
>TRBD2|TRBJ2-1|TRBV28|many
CASSFRLAGDNEQFF
TGTGCCAGCAGTTTTAGACTAGCGGGGGACAATGAGCAGTTCTTC
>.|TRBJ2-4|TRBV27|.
CASSLSLGGETNIQYF
TGTGCCAGCAGTTTATCGTTGGGGGGCGAGACGAACATTCAGTACTTC
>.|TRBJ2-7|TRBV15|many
CATSRGQATREQYF
TGTGCCACCAGCAGAGGACAAGCTACCCGCGAGCAGTACTTC
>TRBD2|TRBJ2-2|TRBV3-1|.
CATCPGTSDTGELFF
TGTGCCACCTGCCCCGGGACTAGCGACACCGGGGAGCTGTTTTTT
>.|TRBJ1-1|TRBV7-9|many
CASSISGPEAFF
TGTGCCAGCAGCATCTCGGGGCCCGAAGCTTTCTTT
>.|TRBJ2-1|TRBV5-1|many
CASSLAQNEQFF
TGCGCCAGCAGCTTGGCCCAGAATGAGCAGTTCTTC
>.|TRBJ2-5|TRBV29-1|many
CSVDEQGRETQYF
TGCAGCGTTGACGAACAGGGACGAGAGACCCAGTACTTC
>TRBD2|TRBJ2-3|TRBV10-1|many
CASSESAGFMDTQYF
TGCGCCAGCAGTGAGTCAGCGGGATTCATGGATACGCAGTATTTT
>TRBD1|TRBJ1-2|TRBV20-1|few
CSAIGAGGRKGYTF
TGCAGTGCTATTGGGGCAGGGGGCCGTAAGGGCTACACCTTC
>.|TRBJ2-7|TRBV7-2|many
CASSSPGLTYEQYF
TGTGCCAGCAGCTCGCCGGGACTCACCTACGAGCAGTACTTC
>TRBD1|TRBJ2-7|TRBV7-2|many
CASSLGQGKSYEQYF
TGTGCCAGCAGCTTAGGACAGGGGAAGTCCTACGAGCAGTACTTC
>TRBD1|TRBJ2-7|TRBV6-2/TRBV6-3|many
CASSPLPTGEYEQYF
TGTGCCAGCAGCCCCCTTCCGACAGGGGAGTACGAGCAGTACTTC
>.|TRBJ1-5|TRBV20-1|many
CSAETLSSNQPQHF
TGCAGCGCTGAGACCCTGAGTAGCAATCAGCCCCAGCATTTT
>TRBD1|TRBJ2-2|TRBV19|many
CASSPSTGLGGELFF
TGTGCCAGTAGCCCCTCGACAGGGTTAGGCGGGGAGCTGTTTTTT
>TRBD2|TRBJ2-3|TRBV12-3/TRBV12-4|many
CASSVHGTSSPDTQYF
TGTGCCAGCAGTGTACACGGGACTAGCTCTCCAGATACGCAGTATTTT
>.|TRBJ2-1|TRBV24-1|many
CATSSHSSYNEQFF
TGTGCCACCAGTAGCCATTCCTCCTACAATGAGCAGTTCTTC
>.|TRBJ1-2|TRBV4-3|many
CASSQDNRPNYGYTF
TGCGCCAGCAGCCAAGATAACAGGCCGAACTATGGCTACACCTTC
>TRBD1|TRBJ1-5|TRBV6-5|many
CASSYGRGNQPQHF
TGTGCCAGCAGTTATGGCAGGGGGAATCAGCCCCAGCATTTT